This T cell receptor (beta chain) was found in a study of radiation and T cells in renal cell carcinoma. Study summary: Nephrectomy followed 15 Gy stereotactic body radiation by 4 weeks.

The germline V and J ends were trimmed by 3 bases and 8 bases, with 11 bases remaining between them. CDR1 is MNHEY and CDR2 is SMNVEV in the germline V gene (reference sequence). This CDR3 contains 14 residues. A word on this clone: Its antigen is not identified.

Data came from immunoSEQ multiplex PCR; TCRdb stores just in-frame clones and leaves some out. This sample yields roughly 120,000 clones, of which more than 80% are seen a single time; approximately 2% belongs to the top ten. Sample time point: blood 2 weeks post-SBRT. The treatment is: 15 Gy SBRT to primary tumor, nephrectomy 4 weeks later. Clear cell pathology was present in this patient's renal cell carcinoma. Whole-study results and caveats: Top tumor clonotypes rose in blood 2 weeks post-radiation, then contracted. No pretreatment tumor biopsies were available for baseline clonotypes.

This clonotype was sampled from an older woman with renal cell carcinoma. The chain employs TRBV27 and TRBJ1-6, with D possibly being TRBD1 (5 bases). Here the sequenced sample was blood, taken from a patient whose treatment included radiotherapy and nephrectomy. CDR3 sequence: CASSLRGNHSPLHF. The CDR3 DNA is TGTGCCAGCAGTTTGCGGGGGAATCATTCACCCCTCCACTTT.